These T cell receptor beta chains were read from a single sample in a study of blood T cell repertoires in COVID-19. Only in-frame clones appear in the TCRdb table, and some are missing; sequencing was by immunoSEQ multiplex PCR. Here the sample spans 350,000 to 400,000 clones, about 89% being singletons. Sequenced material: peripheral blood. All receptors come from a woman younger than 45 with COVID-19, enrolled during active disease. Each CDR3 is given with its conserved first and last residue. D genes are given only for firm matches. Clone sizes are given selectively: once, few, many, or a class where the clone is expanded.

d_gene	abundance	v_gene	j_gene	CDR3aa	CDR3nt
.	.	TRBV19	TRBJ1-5	CASSIPGYNQPQHF	TGTGCCAGTAGTATACCAGGGTACAATCAGCCCCAGCATTTT
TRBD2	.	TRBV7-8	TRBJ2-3	CASSSQISGRPATQYF	TGTGCCAGCAGCTCCCAAATTAGCGGGAGGCCCGCTACGCAGTATTTT
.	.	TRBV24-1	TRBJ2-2	CATSDFPRVNTGELFF	TGTGCCACCAGTGATTTCCCCAGGGTGAACACCGGGGAGCTGTTTTTT
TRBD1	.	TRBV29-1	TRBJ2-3	CSGSGRGSTDTQYF	TGCAGCGGCTCCGGCAGGGGGAGCACAGATACGCAGTATTTT
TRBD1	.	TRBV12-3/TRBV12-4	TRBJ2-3	CASSLSGQGGYF	TGTGCCAGCAGTTTAAGCGGACAGGGCGGTTATTTT
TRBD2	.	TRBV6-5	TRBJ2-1	CASRLGTSSYNEQFF	TGTGCCAGCAGACTTGGGACTAGCTCCTACAATGAGCAGTTCTTC
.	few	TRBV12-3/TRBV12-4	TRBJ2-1	CASSLNRVEHFF	TGTGCCAGCAGTTTAAACAGGGTGGAGCATTTCTTC
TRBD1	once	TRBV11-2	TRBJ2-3	CASSFQMGAGGIDTQYF	TGTGCCAGCAGCTTCCAAATGGGGGCAGGGGGCATAGATACGCAGTATTTT
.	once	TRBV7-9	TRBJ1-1	CASSPPFGHVNTEAFF	TGTGCCAGCAGCCCGCCCTTTGGGCACGTAAACACTGAAGCTTTCTTT
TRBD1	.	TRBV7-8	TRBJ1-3	CASSSRDRAGNTIYF	TGTGCCAGCAGCTCACGGGACAGGGCTGGAAACACCATATATTTT
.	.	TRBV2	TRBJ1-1	CASSLFEAFF	TGTGCCAGCAGTCTCTTTGAAGCTTTCTTT
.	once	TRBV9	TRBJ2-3	CASSVAAGATDTQYF	TGTGCCAGCAGCGTAGCGGCGGGGGCAACAGATACGCAGTATTTT
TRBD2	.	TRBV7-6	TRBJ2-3	CASSLSGRTQYF	TGTGCCAGCAGCCTTAGCGGGAGGACGCAGTATTTT
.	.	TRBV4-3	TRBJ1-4	CASSQDALRYRTNEKLFF	TGCGCCAGCAGCCAAGACGCCCTTAGGTACAGAACTAATGAAAAACTGTTTTTT
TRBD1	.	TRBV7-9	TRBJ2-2	CASSPPGQRPGELFF	TGTGCCAGCAGCCCTCCGGGACAGCGACCCGGGGAGCTGTTTTTT
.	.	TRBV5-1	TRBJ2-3	CASSLGPTDTQYF	TGCGCCAGCAGCTTGGGGCCCACAGATACGCAGTATTTT
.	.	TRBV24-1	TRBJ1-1	CATSDWGGAGGTEAFF	TGTGCCACCAGTGATTGGGGGGGGGCCGGAGGCACTGAAGCTTTCTTT
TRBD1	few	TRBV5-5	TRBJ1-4	CASRTGPGQGWDGPLEKLFF	TGTGCCAGCAGGACCGGTCCGGGACAGGGGTGGGATGGACCACTTGAAAAACTGTTTTTT
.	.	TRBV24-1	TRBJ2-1	CATSTSYNEQFF	TGTGCCACCAGTACTAGCTACAATGAGCAGTTCTTC
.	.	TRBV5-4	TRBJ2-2	CASSWGEWYTGELFF	TGTGCCAGCAGCTGGGGGGAGTGGTACACCGGGGAGCTGTTTTTT
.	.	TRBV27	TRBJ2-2	CASSLRVPGELFF	TGTGCCAGCAGTTTACGGGTTCCCGGGGAGCTGTTTTTT
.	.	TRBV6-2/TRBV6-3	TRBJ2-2	CASSYFYLTGELFF	TGTGCCAGCAGTTACTTTTACTTGACCGGGGAGCTGTTTTTT
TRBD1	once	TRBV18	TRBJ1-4	CASSPRGLNEKLFF	TGTGCCAGCTCACCAAGGGGGCTTAATGAAAAACTGTTTTTT
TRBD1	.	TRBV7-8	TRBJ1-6	CASSNDRGLGGDSPLHF	TGTGCCAGCAGCAACGACAGGGGTCTGGGAGGAGATTCACCCCTCCACTTT
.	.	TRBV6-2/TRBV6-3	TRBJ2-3	CASSYASNTDTQYF	TGTGCCAGCAGTTACGCGAGTAACACAGATACGCAGTATTTT
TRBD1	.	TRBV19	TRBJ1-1	CASSIRYPGQESNTEAFF	TGTGCCAGTAGTATAAGGTACCCCGGACAGGAATCGAACACTGAAGCTTTCTTT
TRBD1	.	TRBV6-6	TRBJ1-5	CASSLTGDYSNQPQHF	TGTGCCAGCAGTTTGACAGGGGATTATAGCAATCAGCCCCAGCATTTT
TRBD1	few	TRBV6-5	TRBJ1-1	CASSYSGQGDTEAFF	TGTGCCAGCAGTTACTCTGGACAGGGGGACACTGAAGCTTTCTTT
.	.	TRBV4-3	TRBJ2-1	CASSQGASLANEQFF	TGCGCCAGCAGCCAAGGGGCTAGCTTGGCCAATGAGCAGTTCTTC